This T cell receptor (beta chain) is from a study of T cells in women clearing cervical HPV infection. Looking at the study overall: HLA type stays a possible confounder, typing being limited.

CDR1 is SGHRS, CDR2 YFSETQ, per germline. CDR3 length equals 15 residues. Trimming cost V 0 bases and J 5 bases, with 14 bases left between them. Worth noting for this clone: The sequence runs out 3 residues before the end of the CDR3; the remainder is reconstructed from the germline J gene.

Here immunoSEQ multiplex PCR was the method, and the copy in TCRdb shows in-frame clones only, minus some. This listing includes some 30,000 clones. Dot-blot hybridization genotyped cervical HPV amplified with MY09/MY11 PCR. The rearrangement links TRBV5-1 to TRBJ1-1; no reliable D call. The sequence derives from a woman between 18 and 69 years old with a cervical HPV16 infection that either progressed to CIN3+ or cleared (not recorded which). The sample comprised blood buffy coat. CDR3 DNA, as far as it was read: TGCGCCAGCAGCTTGGCCCCCAGGAGCGGAACTGAA. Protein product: CASSLAPRSGTE. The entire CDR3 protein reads CASSLAPRSGTEAFF. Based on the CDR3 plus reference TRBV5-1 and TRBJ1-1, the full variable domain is KAGVTQTPRYLIKTRGQQVTLSCSPISGHRSVSWYQQTPGQGLQFLFEYFSETQRNKGNFPGRFSGRQFSNSRSEMNVSTLELGDSALYLCASSLAPRSGTEAFFGQGTRLTVV.